These T cell receptor beta chains were read from a single sample in a study of T cell repertoires in cytomegalovirus infection. One entry per CDR3 protein, called by TCRdb with MiXCR from the reads. Here the sample spans 350,000 to 450,000 distinct CDR3 sequences, around a sixth being singletons. Material: PBMCs. The source of these receptors is a human donor in good health (CMV status not recorded). Some clones in this sample may be carry-over from other donors' samples. Both conserved end residues are part of each CDR3. D genes are given only for firm matches.

V gene: TRBV27
D gene: TRBD2
CDR3 protein: CASSLLAATDTQYF

V gene: TRBV7-2
D gene: TRBD2
CDR3 protein: CASSPRTSGGVPSDF

V gene: TRBV11-2
D gene: TRBD1
CDR3 protein: CASRRGQRGYTF

V gene: TRBV7-2
D gene: .
CDR3 protein: CASSLMSTGELFF

V gene: TRBV5-4
D gene: .
CDR3 protein: CASRPDPRHYNEQFF

V gene: TRBV7-6
D gene: .
CDR3 protein: CASSLAGGAGGEQYF

V gene: TRBV20-1
D gene: .
CDR3 protein: CSAPKKVQETQYF

V gene: TRBV7-2
D gene: .
CDR3 protein: CASSTIAATFYEQYF

V gene: TRBV2
D gene: TRBD1
CDR3 protein: CASGTGSDGNYGYTF

V gene: TRBV19
D gene: TRBD2
CDR3 protein: CASRAGGGRDTQYF

V gene: TRBV6-1
D gene: .
CDR3 protein: CASMTVGLLSGELFF

V gene: TRBV28
D gene: .
CDR3 protein: CASSLLISGDTGVGGYTF

V gene: TRBV19
D gene: .
CDR3 protein: CASQAGYNEQFF

V gene: TRBV24-1
D gene: TRBD1
CDR3 protein: CATTRQGGGELFF

V gene: TRBV23-1
D gene: .
CDR3 protein: CASRTKLGWGRNEQYF

V gene: TRBV12-3/TRBV12-4
D gene: .
CDR3 protein: CASSLDARTEAIPGELFF

V gene: TRBV12-3/TRBV12-4
D gene: .
CDR3 protein: CASSLLEGDTQYF

V gene: TRBV7-2
D gene: TRBD2
CDR3 protein: CASSFVAGGSTDTQYF